The 20 T cell receptor beta chains reported below all come from one sample, sequenced in a study of cytomegalovirus exposure and HLA in healthy donors. Use of 60 Vbeta and 13 Jbeta primers characterized the PCR. The repertoire was sequenced with immunoSEQ multiplex PCR; TCRdb's copy has only in-frame clones and lacks some. The top ten clones hold roughly 4% of a sample with 100,000 to 150,000 clones, about 85% of them seen once. The sample taken for sequencing was PBMCs. The origin of the receptors is a man aged 18 to 30 in good health and CMV-seropositive.

The rearrangement uses TRBV5-1 and TRBJ2-3, with no clear D. CDR1 is SGHRS and CDR2 is YFSETQ in the germline V gene. CDR3 length equals 14 residues. V lost 0 bases to trimming and J lost 4 bases, with 9 bases between them. CDR3 amino acids: CASSLGATADTQYF. CDR3 in DNA: TGCGCCAGCAGCTTGGGAGCTACTGCAGATACGCAGTATTTT.

The chain combines TRBV11-3 with TRBJ1-1, with a tentative D call TRBD1 (6 bases). Germline V lookup: CDR1 SGHNT, CDR2 YENEEA. Trimming stripped 5 bases from V and 1 base from J, with 11 bases between. The CDR3 has 14 amino acids. DNA of the CDR3: TGTGCCAGCAGCGCCGGACAGAGGAACACTGAAGCTTTCTTT. It yields the protein CASSAGQRNTEAFF. Filled out from reference TRBV11-3 and TRBJ1-1, the complete variable domain reads EAGVVQSPRYKIIEKKQPVAFWCNPISGHNTLYWYLQNLGQGPELLIRYENEEAVDDSQLPKDRFSAERLKGVDSTLKIQPAELGDSAVYLCASSAGQRNTEAFFGQGTRLTVV.

The rearrangement uses TRBV4-1 and TRBJ1-3; D is possibly TRBD1 (5 bases). Germline CDR1 is MGHRA and CDR2 is YSYEKL. Deletions cut 2 bases from V and 0 bases from J, with 14 bases between. This CDR3 is built from 17 residues. The CDR3 loop is CASSQIMGQFSGNTIYF. CDR3 in DNA: TGCGCCAGCAGCCAAATCATGGGGCAATTCTCTGGAAACACCATATATTTT.

V usage is TRBV6-6 and J usage is TRBJ2-7, with a weak D call TRBD2 (6 bases). This CDR3 spans 14 amino acids. V lost 8 bases to trimming and J lost 4 bases, with 18 bases between them. Germline assignment: CDR1 MNHNY and CDR2 SVGAGI (reference sequence). The CDR3, as DNA: TGTGCCAGCCGGGACTCCCGAAACCCTTACGAGCAGTACTTC. Translated: CASRDSRNPYEQYF.

As DNA, the CDR3 is TGTGCCAGCCACCTCCGAGGGGTCGGGGAGGACAATGAAAAACTGTTTTTT. The encoded protein is CASHLRGVGEDNEKLFF. The genes are TRBV14 and TRBJ1-4; D is perhaps TRBD1 (5 bases). Trimming removed 8 bases at V and 5 bases at J, with 24 bases between. The CDR3 consists of 17 residues. The V gene's germline CDR1 is SGHDN and CDR2 FVKESK.

The chain couples TRBV11-2 to TRBJ2-1; TRBD2 agrees at 7 bases. Germline CDR1 and CDR2: SGHAT and FQNNGV. This CDR3 is built from 14 residues. After removal of 4 bases from V and 4 bases from J, the junction contained 4 bases not matched to a gene. This chain's CDR3 is CASSSAGAYNEQFF. CDR3 bases: TGTGCCAGCAGCTCCGCGGGAGCTTACAATGAGCAGTTCTTC.

The gene calls are TRBV6-1 and TRBJ1-1; maybe TRBD1 (6 bases). The CDR3 loop spans 14 amino acids. Germline V gene lookup returns CDR1 MNHNS and CDR2 SASEGT. Between the trimmed V and J ends, which lost 9 bases and 1 base, there was a span of 15 bases. This chain's CDR3 is CASAPGRGNTEAFF. The CDR3 coding sequence is TGTGCCAGTGCCCCAGGCAGGGGGAACACTGAAGCTTTCTTT.

The chain is built from TRBV30 and TRBJ1-6; TRBD1 matches 7 bases. V shed 2 bases, J shed 7 bases, and the junction held 8 bases outside the gene matches. This CDR3 is 15 amino acids long. Germline-derived CDR1 and CDR2 are GTSNPN and SVGIG (reference sequence). CDR3 nucleotide sequence: TGTGCCTGGAGTTTGGACAGGCGCCCCAATTCACCCCTCCACTTT. Its translation: CAWSLDRRPNSPLHF.

This clone showed up just once. This sequence joins TRBV7-9 and TRBJ1-1, with 11 bases fitting TRBD1. This CDR3 contains 17 residues. Germline-derived CDR1 and CDR2 are SEHNR and FQNEAQ (reference sequence). J was trimmed by 3 bases and V by 2 bases; bases with no gene match: 8. As DNA, the CDR3 is TGTGCCAGCAGCTTAAAGGGGACAGGGGGTTCGGACACTGAAGCTTTCTTT. It specifies CASSLKGTGGSDTEAFF.

The chain couples TRBV7-2 to TRBJ2-7; 8 positions agree with TRBD1. V lost 1 base and J lost 1; bases outside the gene matches: 3. The CDR3 sequence is 15 residues long. Germline V gene lookup returns CDR1 SGHTA and CDR2 FQGNSA. The CDR3 region has the DNA TGTGCCAGCAGCTTAGGGGGGACAGGATCCTACGAGCAGTACTTC. It codes for CASSLGGTGSYEQYF.

The V call is TRBV4-3, the J call TRBJ2-6; D remains ambiguous. Trimming left V 0 bases short and J 0 bases short, with 9 bases between. The CDR3 consists of 17 residues. The germline gives CDR1 LGHNA, CDR2 YSLEER. CDR3 amino acids: CASSQDGSSSGANVLTF. The CDR3 coding sequence is TGCGCCAGCAGCCAAGACGGGTCCAGCTCTGGGGCCAACGTCCTGACTTTC.

This sequence joins TRBV5-1 and TRBJ1-3; D is perhaps TRBD1 (5 bases). The CDR3 is made up of 14 amino acids. The V and J ends lost 0 bases and 2 bases respectively, with 6 bases between them. Germline-derived CDR1 and CDR2 are SGHRS and YFSETQ. The CDR3, as DNA: TGCGCCAGCAGCTTGGCAGGGACTGGAAACACCATATATTTT. Its translation: CASSLAGTGNTIYF.

The J gene is TRBJ1-2, the V gene TRBV30; D is uncertain. The CDR3 length is 16 residues. V lost 2 bases and J lost 2, with 18 bases in between. The V gene's germline CDR1 is GTSNPN and CDR2 SVGIG (reference sequence). The CDR3 DNA is TGTGCCTGGAGTACCCCCTCCCCTCGACAAAACTATGGCTACACCTTC. It is translated as CAWSTPSPRQNYGYTF.

J is TRBJ1-2 and V is TRBV23-1, with 8 bases identical to TRBD1. TRBV23-1 falls under the ORF class, with uncertain function. Trimming cost V 2 bases and J 1 base; bases outside gene matches: 12. The CDR3 covers 18 residues. CDR3 in amino acids: CASSQPDRGARGNYGYTF. The CDR3 DNA is TGCGCCAGCAGTCAACCCGACAGGGGAGCTCGTGGTAACTATGGCTACACCTTC.

There are a few counts of this clone. CDR3 sequence reads: CASSPAGQRNTEAFF. The CDR3 coding sequence is TGCGCCAGCAGCCCGGCGGGACAGAGGAACACTGAAGCTTTCTTT. The rearrangement links TRBV4-3 to TRBJ1-1; 7 bases line up with TRBD1. This CDR3 spans 15 amino acids. Germline CDR1 and CDR2: LGHNA and YSLEER. J was trimmed by 1 base and V by 4 bases; bases with no gene match: 6.

The CDR3 nucleotides read TGCAGCGCCATGGGACTAGCGGCCTACAATGAGCAGTTCTTC. It encodes CSAMGLAAYNEQFF. The rearrangement joins TRBV29-1 to TRBJ2-1; 11 bases are a match to TRBD2. Per germline, CDR1 SQVTM and CDR2 ANQGSEA. The CDR3 contains 14 residues. Losses at the gene ends were 7 bases for V and 2 bases for J; bases not matched to a gene: 4.

The CDR3 DNA reads as TGTGCCATCTCGACCGGACAGGGGGCAAACGGGGAGCTGTTTTTT. Translation: CAISTGQGANGELFF. V gene TRBV10-3 combines with J gene TRBJ2-2, with 11 bases that match TRBD1. Per the germline V gene, CDR1 is ENHRY and CDR2 is SYGVKD. Trimming cost V 8 bases and J 7 bases; bases outside gene matches: 9. The CDR3 runs to 15 residues.

The V gene is TRBV5-5, the J gene TRBJ2-3; 12 bases line up with TRBD2. Trimming at V came to 5 bases and at J to 6 bases, leaving 10 bases not matched to a gene. Germline loops: CDR1 SGHKS, CDR2 YYEKEE (reference sequence). This CDR3 contains 16 residues. CDR3 protein: CASSWDLAGGVDTQYF. CDR3 nucleotides: TGTGCCAGCAGTTGGGACCTAGCGGGGGGGGTGGATACGCAGTATTTT.

This chain joins TRBV21-1 and TRBJ2-2; the D segment call TRBD2 is taken from the table without a DNA check. TRBV21-1 is a documented pseudogene. This CDR3 region has 18 residues. DNA of the CDR3: TGTGCCAGCAGCAAAGAAATGGGGCGGGGGTTGAACACCGGGGAGCTGTTTTTT. Translating gives CASSKEMGRGLNTGELFF.

The chain couples TRBV29-1 to TRBJ1-4; 7 positions agree with TRBD1. This CDR3 has 14 residues. Germline V CDR1 and CDR2: SQVTM, ANQGSEA. J was trimmed by 8 bases and V by 6 bases; bases with no gene match: 12. The CDR3 nucleotides read TGCAGCGTAACCACCGACAGGGTCCACGAAAAACTGTTTTTT. Its protein product is CSVTTDRVHEKLFF.